Below are 30 T cell receptor beta chains sequenced from a single sample in a study of cytomegalovirus exposure and HLA in healthy donors. PCR was performed using 60 Vbeta and 13 Jbeta primers. Assay used: immunoSEQ multiplex PCR; TCRdb lists only in-frame clones, some missing. The table includes about 170,000 clones, around 75% detected once. What was sequenced was PBMCs. Source of these receptors: a woman between 45 and 60 years old in good health and CMV-seropositive.

The table lists this clone with a few counts. The chain joins TRBV7-8 to TRBJ1-1; TRBD1 agrees at 9 bases. The J segment lost 5 bases and the V segment lost 1 base, leaving 11 bases of the junction unmatched. The CDR3 is 17 amino acids. CDR1 is SGHVS, CDR2 FQNEAQ, per germline. CDR3 sequence reads: CASSLGPGQGLRTEAFF. In DNA, the CDR3 is TGTGCCAGCAGCTTAGGACCGGGACAGGGTTTGAGAACTGAAGCTTTCTTT.

The chain is built from TRBV7-6 and TRBJ1-6; the match to TRBD1 covers 7 bases. The germline gives CDR1 SGHVS, CDR2 FNYEAQ. V lost 4 bases to trimming and J lost 10 bases; unmatched junction nucleotides: 7. There are 14 residues in the CDR3. Here the CDR3 DNA reads TGTGCCAGCAGCTCCAGGGGGAAAAGCTCACCCCTCCACTTT. Its protein is CASSSRGKSSPLHF.

J is TRBJ1-1 and V is TRBV6-1, with 7 bases aligning to TRBD1. The CDR3 sequence is 15 residues long. With V trimmed by 6 bases and J by 7 bases, 14 bases remained unmatched. The germline gives CDR1 MNHNS, CDR2 SASEGT. The CDR3 protein is CASSRNPTGEVEAFF. In nucleotides, the CDR3 is TGTGCCAGCAGCCGAAACCCAACAGGGGAGGTTGAAGCTTTCTTT.

J is TRBJ2-2 and V is TRBV2; D is unresolved. This CDR3 is 15 amino acids long. Germline V gene data show CDR1 as SNHLY and CDR2 as FYNNEI. The germline V and J ends were trimmed by 3 bases and 2 bases, with 10 bases remaining between them. The CDR3 is CASSESPKNTGELFF. Written as DNA, the CDR3 is TGTGCCAGCAGTGAGAGTCCCAAAAACACCGGGGAGCTGTTTTTT.

The chain has TRBV6-4 and TRBJ1-1; unclear D gene. V was pared by 5 bases and J by 4 bases, with 11 bases between. Germline V lookup: CDR1 MRHNA, CDR2 SNTAGT. CDR3 length: 13 residues. The CDR3 protein is CASSRERGTEAFF. As DNA, the CDR3 is TGTGCCAGCAGTCGGGAACGAGGCACTGAAGCTTTCTTT.

This rearrangement joins TRBV9 to TRBJ2-3; D might be TRBD1 (7 bases). The CDR3 runs 16 residues. Deletions cut 0 bases from V and 2 bases from J, with 13 bases between. Germline V gene sequence: CDR1 SGDLS, CDR2 YYNGEE. The DNA for the CDR3 is TGTGCCAGCAGCGTAGCCGGGGGACAGAACACAGATACGCAGTATTTT. Translation gives CASSVAGGQNTDTQYF.

The chain joins TRBV5-1 to TRBJ1-3; the D gene is possibly TRBD1 (5 bases). This CDR3 comprises 16 residues. Trimming shortened V by 4 bases and J by 0 bases, and 14 bases separated the two germline ends. The germline V gene encodes CDR1 SGHRS and CDR2 YFSETQ. The CDR3 is CASSQGLALSGNTIYF. For the CDR3, the DNA is TGCGCCAGCAGCCAGGGCCTGGCCCTCTCTGGAAACACCATATATTTT.

The CDR3 protein is CASSELGGTQYF. CDR3 coding DNA: TGCGCCAGCAGTGAGCTAGGAGGTACGCAGTATTTT. The rearrangement joins TRBV10-2 to TRBJ2-3; possible D gene TRBD2, 5 bases. The CDR3 length is 12 residues. Germline V gene sequence: CDR1 WSHSY, CDR2 SAAADI. V was pared by 2 bases and J by 8 bases, with 8 bases between.

V and J are TRBV23-1 and TRBJ1-5; the match to TRBD1 covers 8 bases. TRBV23-1 falls under the ORF class, with uncertain function. The CDR3 has 15 amino acids. With 2 bases clipped from V and 2 bases from J, the junction kept 2 bases outside the gene matches. CDR3 region: CASSQGTGGNQPQHF. The DNA of the CDR3 is TGCGCCAGCAGTCAAGGGACAGGCGGCAATCAGCCCCAGCATTTT.

This clone was observed a handful of times. V usage is TRBV27 and J usage is TRBJ2-7; 8 bases fit TRBD1. CDR1 is MNHEY and CDR2 is SMNVEV in the germline V gene (reference sequence). The CDR3 loop spans 14 amino acids. Unmatched junction bases numbered 13, after V lost 6 bases and J lost 9 bases. CDR3 DNA sequence: TGTGCCAGCAGACGGGACAGGAGCCCGATGGGGCAGTACTTC. As protein: CASRRDRSPMGQYF.

The rearrangement joins TRBV13 to TRBJ2-7, with D perhaps TRBD1 (6 bases). This CDR3 contains 14 residues. Germline values: CDR1 PRHDT, CDR2 FYEKMQ (reference sequence). The V end was cut by 1 base, the J end by 1 base, with 8 bases between. In DNA, the CDR3 is TGTGCCAGCAGCTTAGAGGGGGAATCCTACGAGCAGTACTTC. It translates to CASSLEGESYEQYF.

A few counts support this clone. The chain combines TRBV5-1 with TRBJ2-5, with 10 bases aligning to TRBD1. V gave up 0 bases and J gave up 5 bases; unmatched junction bases: 4. Germline assignment: CDR1 SGHRS and CDR2 YFSETQ. There are 15 residues in the CDR3. The CDR3: CASSLVGTGVETQYF. CDR3 sequence (DNA): TGCGCCAGCAGCTTGGTTGGGACAGGGGTGGAGACCCAGTACTTC.

This clone has only one observation. The V and J genes are TRBV9 and TRBJ1-3; D ambiguous. The germline CDR1 and CDR2 sequences are SGDLS and YYNGEE. V shed 0 bases and J shed 4 bases, with 14 bases lying between them. The CDR3 sequence is 16 residues long. CDR3 amino acids: CASSVASKATGNTIYF. In DNA form, the CDR3 reads TGTGCCAGCAGCGTAGCTAGTAAAGCAACAGGAAACACCATATATTTT.

V usage is TRBV5-1 and J usage is TRBJ2-5, with a weak D call TRBD2 (6 bases). Trimming took off 6 bases at V and 5 bases at J, with 17 bases between the two ends. The length of the CDR3 is 14 residues. Germline CDR1 SGHRS, CDR2 YFSETQ. This chain's CDR3 is CASTTFAGSETQYF. Written as DNA, the CDR3 is TGCGCCAGCACCACCTTCGCGGGGTCGGAGACCCAGTACTTC.

The rearrangement links TRBV5-4 to TRBJ2-5, with TRBD2 matching 11 bases. Germline lookup yields CDR1 SGHNT and CDR2 YYREEE (reference sequence). The CDR3 has 15 residues. The ends lost 0 bases at V and 5 bases at J; junction bases unmatched: 3. This chain's CDR3 is CASSLASGGWETQYF. Here the CDR3 DNA reads TGTGCCAGCAGCTTGGCTAGCGGGGGGTGGGAGACCCAGTACTTC. The variable domain in full, completed from reference TRBV5-4 and TRBJ2-5, reads ETGVTQSPTHLIKTRGQQVTLRCSSQSGHNTVSWYQQALGQGPQFIFQYYREEENGRGNFPPRFSGLQFPNYSSELNVNALELDDSALYLCASSLASGGWETQYFGPGTRLLVL.

The genes are TRBV5-1 and TRBJ1-1; D not certain. The germline V gene encodes CDR1 SGHRS and CDR2 YFSETQ. Trimming stripped 0 bases from V and 0 bases from J, with 6 bases between. The CDR3 sequence is 14 residues long. CDR3 residues: CASSLAKMNTEAFF. The CDR3 DNA reads as TGCGCCAGCAGCTTGGCAAAAATGAACACTGAAGCTTTCTTT.

This rearrangement joins TRBV7-9 to TRBJ1-2; TRBD1 aligns across 8 bases. The CDR3 has 17 amino acids. V gave up 1 base and J gave up 7 bases; unmatched junction bases: 14. The germline V gene encodes CDR1 SEHNR and CDR2 FQNEAQ (reference sequence). The CDR3 region has the DNA TGTGCCAGCAGCTTAGATCGGGGCAGGGGGCGAAGCTCTGGCTACACCTTC. It is translated as CASSLDRGRGRSSGYTF.

This clone was counted a few times. J is TRBJ2-7 and V is TRBV7-9; possibly TRBD1 for D (6 bases). The V gene's germline CDR1 is SEHNR and CDR2 FQNEAQ (reference sequence). The V and J ends lost 6 bases and 12 bases respectively, with 21 bases between them. This CDR3 is built from 13 residues. CDR3 residues: CASSPAGTTPRYF. In DNA, the CDR3 is TGTGCCAGCAGTCCTGCCGGGACAACCCCCCGGTACTTC.

The J gene is TRBJ2-7, the V gene TRBV6-5; D might be TRBD2 (5 bases). The CDR3 length is 14 residues. CDR1 MNHEY and CDR2 SVGAGI come from the germline V gene. Trimming pared 0 bases from V and 1 base from J, leaving 7 bases between. This CDR3 is CASSYSGDSYEQYF. The CDR3 DNA sequence: TGTGCCAGCAGTTACTCCGGGGATTCCTACGAGCAGTACTTC.

The chain is built from TRBV7-7 and TRBJ2-6; 7 positions agree with TRBD1. CDR3 length: 15 residues. The germline V gene encodes CDR1 SSHAT and CDR2 FNYEAQ (reference sequence). V shed 5 bases, J shed 2 bases, and the junction held 3 bases outside the gene matches. The CDR3 loop reads CASSPGTAGANVLTF. The CDR3 DNA reads TGTGCCAGCAGCCCTGGGACAGCTGGGGCCAACGTCCTGACTTTC.

The chain is built from TRBV5-1 and TRBJ1-1, with D perhaps matching TRBD1 (5 bases). The length of the CDR3 is 16 residues. Trimming removed 0 bases from V and 1 base from J, with 13 bases in between. CDR1 is SGHRS and CDR2 is YFSETQ in the germline V gene. As DNA, the CDR3 is TGCGCCAGCAGCTTGGCCGGGGGTTTCAGGAACACTGAAGCTTTCTTT. It encodes CASSLAGGFRNTEAFF.

V and J are TRBV5-1 and TRBJ1-2; 7 bases map to TRBD1. Unmatched junction bases numbered 10, after V lost 4 bases and J lost 7 bases. The CDR3 runs 14 residues. Germline CDR1 is SGHRS and CDR2 is YFSETQ. The CDR3 here is CASSPQGNQGGYTF. The CDR3 DNA reads as TGCGCCAGCAGCCCACAGGGGAATCAGGGTGGCTACACCTTC. The complete variable domain, with remaining parts taken from reference TRBV5-1 and TRBJ1-2, reads KAGVTQTPRYLIKTRGQQVTLSCSPISGHRSVSWYQQTPGQGLQFLFEYFSETQRNKGNFPGRFSGRQFSNSRSEMNVSTLELGDSALYLCASSPQGNQGGYTFGSGTRLTVV.

The V and J genes are TRBV18 and TRBJ2-7; the match to TRBD1 covers 8 bases. The CDR3 has 15 residues. Germline V lookup: CDR1 KGHSH, CDR2 LQKENI. The J segment lost 4 bases and the V segment lost 1 base, leaving 6 bases of the junction unmatched. CDR3 nucleotides: TGTGCCAGCTCACCACGACAGGGGCCCGTTTACGAGCAGTACTTC. Translation: CASSPRQGPVYEQYF.

This rearrangement joins TRBV18 to TRBJ1-2, with a weak D call TRBD1 (5 bases). The CDR3 extends over 13 amino acids. CDR1 is KGHSH and CDR2 is LQKENI in the germline V gene. V lost 4 bases and J 2 bases, leaving 8 bases between the germline ends. DNA for the CDR3: TGTGCCAGCTCACAGGACACAAACTATGGCTACACCTTC. Encoded protein: CASSQDTNYGYTF.

The CDR3 loop reads CASSSGTGNYEQYF. CDR3 nucleotide sequence: TGCGCCAGCAGCTCCGGGACAGGGAACTACGAGCAGTACTTC. The V gene is TRBV5-1, the J gene TRBJ2-7; 9 positions agree with TRBD1. The ends lost 3 bases at V and 3 bases at J; junction bases unmatched: 4. CDR3 length: 14 amino acids. Germline-derived CDR1 and CDR2 are SGHRS and YFSETQ.

This chain joins TRBV6-1 and TRBJ1-2; 7 positions match TRBD1. V lost 6 bases to trimming and J lost 8 bases; unmatched junction nucleotides: 15. Germline V lookup: CDR1 MNHNS, CDR2 SASEGT. The CDR3 is made up of 15 amino acids. CDR3 region: CASSFTTGPLVGYTF. As DNA, the CDR3 is TGTGCCAGCAGCTTTACGACAGGGCCATTGGTAGGCTACACCTTC.

The V call is TRBV6-5, the J call TRBJ1-4, with 7 bases fitting TRBD1. The CDR3 is made up of 15 amino acids. Germline-derived CDR1 and CDR2 are MNHEY and SVGAGI. Trimming cost V 2 bases and J 4 bases; bases outside gene matches: 4. In DNA form, the CDR3 reads TGTGCCAGCAGTTACCAGACAGGGAGTAATGAAAAACTGTTTTTT. Protein product: CASSYQTGSNEKLFF.

The chain employs TRBV5-1 and TRBJ1-1, with 7 bases identical to TRBD1. J lost 1 base, V lost 4 bases, and 7 bases had no gene match. Germline lookup yields CDR1 SGHRS and CDR2 YFSETQ. The length of the CDR3 is 15 residues. CDR3 nucleotide sequence: TGCGCCAGCAGCCTGACAGGGAATGGGAACACTGAAGCTTTCTTT. It encodes CASSLTGNGNTEAFF.

This clone came up a few times. This chain links TRBV25-1 with TRBJ1-1; TRBD1 aligns across 7 bases. With V trimmed by 5 bases and J by 6 bases, 15 bases remained unmatched. The length of the CDR3 is 16 residues. Germline V CDR1 and CDR2: MGHDK, SYGVNS. CDR3 residues: CASSSPRGRGFSEAFF. DNA for the CDR3: TGTGCCAGCAGTTCTCCTAGAGGCAGGGGGTTTTCTGAAGCTTTCTTT.

V usage is TRBV18 and J usage is TRBJ2-3; 8 bases agree with TRBD2. CDR1 and CDR2 from the germline V gene are KGHSH and LQKENI. Unmatched junction bases numbered 11, after V lost 6 bases and J lost 6 bases. The CDR3 totals 15 residues. The CDR3 sequence: CASSRSLAGLDTQYF. The CDR3 DNA reads as TGTGCCAGCTCCCGAAGCTTAGCGGGGTTGGATACGCAGTATTTT.